Shown below are 9 T cell receptor beta chains from a single sample sequenced in a study of Graves' ophthalmopathy and Graves' hyperthyroidism. The authors amplified TCR beta CDR3 regions, and they did so from RNA transcripts for repertoire sequencing. Investigators did first-round RT-PCR with HTBI primers, then second-round multiplex PCR. TCRdb analysed the multiplex PCR reads with MiXCR anew, one entry per CDR3 protein. The data contain approximately 640,000 distinct CDR3 sequences, roughly 39% of them singletons. Specimen: peripheral blood. These receptors all come from an adult man with Graves' ophthalmopathy.

The chain employs TRBV3-1 and TRBJ1-3; D is perhaps TRBD1 (5 bases). Trimming left V 1 base short and J 0 bases short, with 10 bases between. This CDR3 has 16 amino acids. Germline-derived CDR1 and CDR2 are LGHDT and YNNKEL (reference sequence). The CDR3 nucleotides are TGTGCCAGCAGCCAAGGGGGACGTATCTCTGGAAACACCATATATTTT. This codes for CASSQGGRISGNTIYF.

In this sample, this clonotype turned up many times. This sequence joins TRBV29-1 and TRBJ2-3, with TRBD2 matching 7 bases. The CDR3 spans 15 residues. Germline assignment: CDR1 SQVTM and CDR2 ANQGSEA. J was trimmed by 0 bases and V by 4 bases; bases with no gene match: 7. In DNA form, the CDR3 reads TGCAGCGTTGGGGCGAGCGGGATGAGCACAGATACGCAGTATTTT. This codes for CSVGASGMSTDTQYF.

Many counts were recorded for this clonotype. The V gene is TRBV24-1, the J gene TRBJ1-1, with D perhaps TRBD1 (6 bases). Trimming took off 8 bases at V and 8 bases at J, with 14 bases between the two ends. The germline V gene has CDR1 KGHDR and CDR2 SFDVKD. The CDR3 runs 12 residues. As DNA, the CDR3 is TGTGCCACCACGGACAGTCCTTCCGAAGCTTTCTTT. This sequence encodes CATTDSPSEAFF.

A single count supports this clonotype. The chain joins TRBV11-1 to TRBJ1-2; D is undetermined. The V end lost 5 bases, the J end lost 0 bases, and 13 bases lay between the germline ends. CDR1 and CDR2 (germline): SGHAT, FQDESV (reference sequence). CDR3 length: 15 residues. The CDR3 DNA follows: TGTGCCAGCAGCGGTCGAGGGCGTACTAACTATGGCTACACCTTC. Residues: CASSGRGRTNYGYTF. The variable domain in full, with the rest retrieved from reference TRBV11-1 and TRBJ1-2, is EAEVAQSPRYKITEKSQAVAFWCDPISGHATLYWYRQILGQGPELLVQFQDESVVDDSQLPKDRFSAERLKGVDSTLKIQPAELGDSAMYLCASSGRGRTNYGYTFGSGTRLTVV.

This clonotype was seen repeatedly, ten times or more. The rearrangement links TRBV7-2 to TRBJ2-2, with D possibly being TRBD2 (7 bases). Germline V CDR1 and CDR2: SGHTA, FQGNSA. This CDR3 spans 15 amino acids. Deletions cut 5 bases from V and 4 bases from J, with 14 bases between. DNA of the CDR3: TGTGCCAGCAGCCCCCGGGGGGCCCTCACCGGGGAGCTGTTTTTT. Its protein is CASSPRGALTGELFF.

This clonotype was observed at least ten times. The V gene is TRBV19, the J gene TRBJ2-7; TRBD1 is a possible D gene (5 bases). The CDR3 has 13 residues. The ends were cut back, 2 bases at V and 4 bases at J, with 9 bases in the middle. From germline, CDR1 is LNHDA and CDR2 SQIVND (reference sequence). CDR3 loop: CASSIQGRYEQYF. CDR3 DNA: TGTGCCAGTAGTATACAGGGAAGGTACGAGCAGTACTTC.

This clonotype was detected many times. The V call is TRBV7-2, the J call TRBJ1-4, with 7 bases matching TRBD1. Germline values: CDR1 SGHTA, CDR2 FQGNSA. The V gene end was trimmed by 1 base and the J gene end by 5 bases; junction bases not matched to a gene: 1. This CDR3 has 14 amino acids. DNA for the CDR3: TGTGCCAGCAGCTTAGTGACAGGGAATGAAAAACTGTTTTTT. Amino acid sequence: CASSLVTGNEKLFF.

On this clonotype itself: As the CDR3 is not closed by the conserved phenylalanine or tryptophan, this likely results from a read error. No DNA is shown, since the ends of the CDR3 on it are uncertain; the CDR3 is the one TCRdb lists. The chain has TRBV2 and TRBJ2-6; TRBD2, the table's D call, was not compared with the DNA. The CDR3 is 10 residues long, ends included. Germline assignment: CDR1 SNHLY and CDR2 FYNNEI. CDR3 residues: CASSGAGWTS.

This clonotype showed up many times. The rearrangement uses TRBV12-3 or TRBV12-4 and TRBJ1-5; D unclear. CDR3 length equals 14 residues. Trimming pared 5 bases from V and 3 bases from J, leaving 11 bases between. CDR3 nucleotide sequence: TGTGCCAGCAGTGTGTCCCTAATCAATCAGCCCCAGCATTTT. This codes for CASSVSLINQPQHF.